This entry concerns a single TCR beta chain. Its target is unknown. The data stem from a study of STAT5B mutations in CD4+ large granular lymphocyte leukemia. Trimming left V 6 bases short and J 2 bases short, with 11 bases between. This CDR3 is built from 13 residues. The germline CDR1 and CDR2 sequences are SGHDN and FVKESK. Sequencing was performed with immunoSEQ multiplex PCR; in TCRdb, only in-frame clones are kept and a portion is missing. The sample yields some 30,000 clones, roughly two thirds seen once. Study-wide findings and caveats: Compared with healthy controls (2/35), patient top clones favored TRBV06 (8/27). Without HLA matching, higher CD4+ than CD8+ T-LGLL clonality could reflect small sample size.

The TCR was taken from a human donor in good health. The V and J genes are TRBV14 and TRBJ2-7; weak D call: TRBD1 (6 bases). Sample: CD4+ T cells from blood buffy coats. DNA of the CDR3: TGTGCCAGCAGACGGGCAGGGGCCTACGAGCAGTACTTC. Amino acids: CASRRAGAYEQYF.